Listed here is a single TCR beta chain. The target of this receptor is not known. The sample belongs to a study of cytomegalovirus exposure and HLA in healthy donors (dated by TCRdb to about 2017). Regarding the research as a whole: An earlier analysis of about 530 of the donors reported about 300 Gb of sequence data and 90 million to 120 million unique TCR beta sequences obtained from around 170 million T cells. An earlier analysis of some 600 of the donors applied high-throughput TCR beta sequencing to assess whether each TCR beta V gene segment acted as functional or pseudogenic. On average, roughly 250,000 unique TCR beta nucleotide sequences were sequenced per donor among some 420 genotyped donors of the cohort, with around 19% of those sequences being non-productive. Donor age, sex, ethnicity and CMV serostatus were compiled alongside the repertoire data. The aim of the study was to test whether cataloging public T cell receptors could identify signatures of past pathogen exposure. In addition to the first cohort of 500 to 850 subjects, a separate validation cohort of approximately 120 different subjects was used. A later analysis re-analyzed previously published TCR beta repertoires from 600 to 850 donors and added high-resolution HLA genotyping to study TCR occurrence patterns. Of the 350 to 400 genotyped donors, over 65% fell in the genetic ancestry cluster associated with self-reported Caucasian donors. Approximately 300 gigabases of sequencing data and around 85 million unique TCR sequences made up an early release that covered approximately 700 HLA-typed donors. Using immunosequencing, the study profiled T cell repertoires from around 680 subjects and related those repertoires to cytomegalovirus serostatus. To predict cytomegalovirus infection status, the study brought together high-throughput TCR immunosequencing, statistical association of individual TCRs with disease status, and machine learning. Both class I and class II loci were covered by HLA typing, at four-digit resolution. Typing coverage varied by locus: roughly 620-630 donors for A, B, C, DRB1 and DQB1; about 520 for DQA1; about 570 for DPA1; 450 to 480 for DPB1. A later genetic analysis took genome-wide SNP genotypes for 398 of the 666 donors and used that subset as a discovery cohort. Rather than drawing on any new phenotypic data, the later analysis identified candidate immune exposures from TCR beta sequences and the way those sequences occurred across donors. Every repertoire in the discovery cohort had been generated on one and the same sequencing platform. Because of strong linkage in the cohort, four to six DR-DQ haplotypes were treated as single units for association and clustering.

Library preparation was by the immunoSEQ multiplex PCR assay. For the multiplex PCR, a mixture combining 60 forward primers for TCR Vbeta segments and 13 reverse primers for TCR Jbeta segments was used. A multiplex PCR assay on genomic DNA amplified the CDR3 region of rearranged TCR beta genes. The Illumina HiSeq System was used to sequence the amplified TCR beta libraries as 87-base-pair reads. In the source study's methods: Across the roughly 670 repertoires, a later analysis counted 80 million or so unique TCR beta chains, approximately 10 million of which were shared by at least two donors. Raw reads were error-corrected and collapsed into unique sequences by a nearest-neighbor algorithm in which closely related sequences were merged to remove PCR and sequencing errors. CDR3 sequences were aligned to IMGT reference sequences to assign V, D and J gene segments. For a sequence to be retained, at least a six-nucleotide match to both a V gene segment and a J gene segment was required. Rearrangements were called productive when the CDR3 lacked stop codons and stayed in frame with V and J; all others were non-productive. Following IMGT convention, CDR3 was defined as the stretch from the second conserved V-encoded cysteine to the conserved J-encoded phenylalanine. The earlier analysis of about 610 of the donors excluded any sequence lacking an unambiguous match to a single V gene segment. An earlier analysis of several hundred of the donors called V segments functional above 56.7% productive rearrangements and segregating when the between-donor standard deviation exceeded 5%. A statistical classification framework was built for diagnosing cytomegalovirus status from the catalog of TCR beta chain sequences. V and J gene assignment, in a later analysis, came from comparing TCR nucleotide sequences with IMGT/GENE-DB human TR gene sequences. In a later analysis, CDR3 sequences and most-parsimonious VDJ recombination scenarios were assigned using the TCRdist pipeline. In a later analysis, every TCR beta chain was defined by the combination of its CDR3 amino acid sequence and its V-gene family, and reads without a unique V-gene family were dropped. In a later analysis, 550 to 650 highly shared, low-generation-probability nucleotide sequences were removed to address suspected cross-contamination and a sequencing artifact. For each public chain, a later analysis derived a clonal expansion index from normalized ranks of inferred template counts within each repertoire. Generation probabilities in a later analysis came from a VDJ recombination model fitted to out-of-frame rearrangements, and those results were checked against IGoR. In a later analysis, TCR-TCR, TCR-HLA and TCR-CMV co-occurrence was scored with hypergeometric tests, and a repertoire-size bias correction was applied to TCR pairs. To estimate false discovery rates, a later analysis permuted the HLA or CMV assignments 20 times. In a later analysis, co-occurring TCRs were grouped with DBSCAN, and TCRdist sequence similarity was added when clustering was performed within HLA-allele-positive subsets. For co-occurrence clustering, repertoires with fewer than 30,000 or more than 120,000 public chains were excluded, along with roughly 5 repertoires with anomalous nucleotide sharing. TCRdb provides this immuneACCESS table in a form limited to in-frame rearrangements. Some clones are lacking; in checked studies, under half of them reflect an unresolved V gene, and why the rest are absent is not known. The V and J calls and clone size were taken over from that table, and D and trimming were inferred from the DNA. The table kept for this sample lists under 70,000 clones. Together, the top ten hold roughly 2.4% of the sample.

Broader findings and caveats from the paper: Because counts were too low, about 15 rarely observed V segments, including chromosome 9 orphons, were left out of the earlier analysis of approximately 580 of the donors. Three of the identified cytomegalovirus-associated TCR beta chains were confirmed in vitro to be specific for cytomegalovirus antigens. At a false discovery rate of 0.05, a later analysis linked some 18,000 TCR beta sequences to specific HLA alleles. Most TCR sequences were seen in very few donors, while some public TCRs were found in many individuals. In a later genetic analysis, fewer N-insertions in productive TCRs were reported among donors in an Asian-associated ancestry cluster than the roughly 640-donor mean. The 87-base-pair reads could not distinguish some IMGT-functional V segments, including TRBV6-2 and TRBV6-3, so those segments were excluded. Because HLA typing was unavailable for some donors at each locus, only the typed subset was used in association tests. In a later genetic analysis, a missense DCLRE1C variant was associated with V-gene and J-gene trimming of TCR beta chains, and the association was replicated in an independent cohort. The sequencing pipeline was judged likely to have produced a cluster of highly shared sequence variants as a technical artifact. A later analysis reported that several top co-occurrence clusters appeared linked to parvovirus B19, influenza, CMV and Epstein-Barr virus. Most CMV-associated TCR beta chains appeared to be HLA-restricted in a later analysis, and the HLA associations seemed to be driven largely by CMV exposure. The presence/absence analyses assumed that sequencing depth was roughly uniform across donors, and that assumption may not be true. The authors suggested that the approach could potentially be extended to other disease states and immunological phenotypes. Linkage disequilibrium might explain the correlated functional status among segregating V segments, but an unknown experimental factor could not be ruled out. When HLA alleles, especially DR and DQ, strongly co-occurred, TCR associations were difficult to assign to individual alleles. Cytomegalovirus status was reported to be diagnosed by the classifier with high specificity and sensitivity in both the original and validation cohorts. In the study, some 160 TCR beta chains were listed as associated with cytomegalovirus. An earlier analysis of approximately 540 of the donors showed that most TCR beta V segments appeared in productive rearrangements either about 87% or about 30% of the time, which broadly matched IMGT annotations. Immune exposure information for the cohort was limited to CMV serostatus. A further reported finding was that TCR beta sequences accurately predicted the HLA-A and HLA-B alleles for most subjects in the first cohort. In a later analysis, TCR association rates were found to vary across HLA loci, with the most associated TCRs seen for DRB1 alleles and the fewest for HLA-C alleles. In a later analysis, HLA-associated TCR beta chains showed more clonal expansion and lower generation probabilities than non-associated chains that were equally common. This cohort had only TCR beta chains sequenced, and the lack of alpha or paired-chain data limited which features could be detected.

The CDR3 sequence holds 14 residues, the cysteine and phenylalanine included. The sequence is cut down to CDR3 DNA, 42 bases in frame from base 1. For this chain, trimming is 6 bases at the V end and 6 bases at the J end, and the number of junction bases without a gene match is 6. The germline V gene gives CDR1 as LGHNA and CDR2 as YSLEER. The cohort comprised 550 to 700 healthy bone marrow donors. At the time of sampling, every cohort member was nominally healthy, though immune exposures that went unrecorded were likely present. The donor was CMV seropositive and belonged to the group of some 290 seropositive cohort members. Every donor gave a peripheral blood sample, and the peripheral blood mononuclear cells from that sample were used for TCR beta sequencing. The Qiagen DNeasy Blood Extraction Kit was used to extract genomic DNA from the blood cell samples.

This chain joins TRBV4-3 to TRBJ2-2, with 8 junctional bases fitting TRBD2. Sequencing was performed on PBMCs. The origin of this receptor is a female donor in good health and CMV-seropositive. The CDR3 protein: CASRLREESGELFF. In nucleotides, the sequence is TGCGCCAGCAGATTGCGGGAGGAGTCCGGGGAGCTGTTTTTT.